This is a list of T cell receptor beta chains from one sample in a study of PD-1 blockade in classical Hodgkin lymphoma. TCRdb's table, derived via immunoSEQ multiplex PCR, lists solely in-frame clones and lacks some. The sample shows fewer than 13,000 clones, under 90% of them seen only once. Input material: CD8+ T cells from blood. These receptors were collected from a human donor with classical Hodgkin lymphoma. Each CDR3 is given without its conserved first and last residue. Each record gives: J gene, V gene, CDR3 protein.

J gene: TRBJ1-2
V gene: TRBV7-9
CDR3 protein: ASSLGGEFIRDGYT

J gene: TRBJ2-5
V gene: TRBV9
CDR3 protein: ASSVASRGLQETQY

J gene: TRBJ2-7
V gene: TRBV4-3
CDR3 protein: ASSHHGGTYEQY

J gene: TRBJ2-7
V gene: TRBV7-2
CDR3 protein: ASSLDRVAGSYEQY

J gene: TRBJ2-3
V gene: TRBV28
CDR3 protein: ASSNRDSGTDTQY

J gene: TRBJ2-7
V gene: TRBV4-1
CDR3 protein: ASSQVYSRGTRAYEQY

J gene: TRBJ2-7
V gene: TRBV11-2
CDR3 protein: ASSLDASYEQY

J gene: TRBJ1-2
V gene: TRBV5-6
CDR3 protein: ASSSPRKPDYGYT

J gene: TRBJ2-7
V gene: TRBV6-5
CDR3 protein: ASSYGQGASYEQY

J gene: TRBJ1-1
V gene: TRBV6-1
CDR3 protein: ASSVQRNQGAF

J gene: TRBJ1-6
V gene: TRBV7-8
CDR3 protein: ASSLEWAGRNSPLH

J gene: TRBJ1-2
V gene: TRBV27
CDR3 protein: ASSSDRGLSYGYT

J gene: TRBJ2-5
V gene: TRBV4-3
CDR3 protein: ASSPGQGAGETQY

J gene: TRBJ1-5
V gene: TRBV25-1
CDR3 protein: ASSESNQPQH

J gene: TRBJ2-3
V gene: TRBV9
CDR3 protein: ASSVGGGPDTQY

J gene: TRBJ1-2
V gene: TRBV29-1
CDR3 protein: SVVFSLGGPYGYT

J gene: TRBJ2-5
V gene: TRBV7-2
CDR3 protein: ASSSWSARGAQETQY

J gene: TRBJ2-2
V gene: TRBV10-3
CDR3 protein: AISESEVTGELF

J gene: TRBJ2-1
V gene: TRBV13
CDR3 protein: ASRERGSLANEQF

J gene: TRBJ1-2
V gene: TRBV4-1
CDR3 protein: ASSPFRVINYGYT

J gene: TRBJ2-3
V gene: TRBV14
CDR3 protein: ASSQGLKYTDTQY

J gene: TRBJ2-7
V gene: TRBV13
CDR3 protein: ASSLGLGAPFGKQY

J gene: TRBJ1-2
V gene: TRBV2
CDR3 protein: ASSPTGLGNYGYT

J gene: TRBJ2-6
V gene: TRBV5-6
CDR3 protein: ASSPDRLHSGANVLT

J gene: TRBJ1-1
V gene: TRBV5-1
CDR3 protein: ASSFSRNTEAF

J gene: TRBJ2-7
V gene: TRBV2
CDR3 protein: ASSVTSGGPGSYEQY

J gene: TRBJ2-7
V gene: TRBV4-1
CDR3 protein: ASSHRDSMYEQY

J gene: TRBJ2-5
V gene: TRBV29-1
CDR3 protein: SVEGRGQVGPGTQY

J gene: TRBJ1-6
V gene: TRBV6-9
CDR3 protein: ASSDFRSYNSPLH

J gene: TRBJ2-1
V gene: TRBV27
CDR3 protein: ASSLTNYNEQF

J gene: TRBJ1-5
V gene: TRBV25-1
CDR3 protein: ASSDSGSNQPQH

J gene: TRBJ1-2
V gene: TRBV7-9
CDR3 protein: ASSFTGTETNYGYT

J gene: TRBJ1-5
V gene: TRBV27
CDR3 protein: ASGPNQPQH

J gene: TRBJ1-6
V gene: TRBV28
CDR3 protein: ASGLNEEASPLH

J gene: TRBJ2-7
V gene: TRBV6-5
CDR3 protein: ASSYSTGATYEQY

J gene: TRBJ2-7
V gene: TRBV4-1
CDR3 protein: ASSQGGQGTAYEQY

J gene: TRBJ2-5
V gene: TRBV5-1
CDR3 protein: ASSPSGNQETQY

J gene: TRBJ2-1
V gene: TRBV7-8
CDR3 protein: ASSLARGTSGYNEQF

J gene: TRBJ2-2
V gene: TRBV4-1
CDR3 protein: ASSQDRFQLGGELF

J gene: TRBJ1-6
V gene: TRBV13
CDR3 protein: ASSRTGENYNSPLH

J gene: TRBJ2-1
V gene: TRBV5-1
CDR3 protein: ASLENNEQF

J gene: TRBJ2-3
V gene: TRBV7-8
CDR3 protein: ASSPSIQGYGTDTQY

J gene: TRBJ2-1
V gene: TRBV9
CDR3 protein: ASSPGGLSYNEQF

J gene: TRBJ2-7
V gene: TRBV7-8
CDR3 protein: ASSTRQGLRRVNEQY

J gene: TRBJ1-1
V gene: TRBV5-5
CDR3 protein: ASSPGGGLTEAF